One sample yielded the 10 T cell receptor beta chains listed below, sequenced in a study of cytomegalovirus exposure and HLA in healthy donors. The PCR employed 60 Vbeta primers together with 13 Jbeta primers. Libraries were prepared by immunoSEQ multiplex PCR; TCRdb keeps only in-frame clonotypes and omits some of them. The data hold 150,000 to 250,000 clones, with 85% observed a single time. Sequencing was performed on PBMCs. The origin of the receptors is a woman aged 45-65 years in good health and CMV-seronegative.

For the CDR3, the DNA is TGTGCCAGCAGTGGGACAGGGGGTAGGACCCAGTACTTC. Translated: CASSGTGGRTQYF. The chain carries TRBV6-1 and TRBJ2-5, with TRBD1 matching over 10 bases. V lost 4 bases and J lost 7; bases outside the gene matches: 3. This CDR3 is 13 amino acids long. Germline loops: CDR1 MNHNS, CDR2 SASEGT.

This clone was counted a few times. In DNA, the CDR3 is TGTGCCAGCAGCTTAGAGGAGGTCATTCGGCAGGCTTTCTTT. This encodes CASSLEEVIRQAFF. The rearrangement links TRBV11-2 to TRBJ1-1; no clear D gene. Looked up from germline, CDR1 is SGHAT and CDR2 is FQNNGV. Trimming shortened V by 0 bases and J by 11 bases, and 16 bases separated the two germline ends. There are 14 residues in the CDR3.

J is TRBJ1-5 and V is TRBV13; D is undetermined. Germline V gene data show CDR1 as PRHDT and CDR2 as FYEKMQ (reference sequence). V was clipped by 2 bases and J by 4 bases, with 15 bases between them. CDR3 size: 16 residues. The CDR3 nucleotides read TGTGCCAGCAGCTTATGGAGGGCAGGAGGAAATCAGCCCCAGCATTTT. Its protein is CASSLWRAGGNQPQHF.

This sequence joins TRBV6-1 and TRBJ1-1, with 7 bases lining up with TRBD1. Unmatched junction bases numbered 6, after V lost 7 bases and J lost 4 bases. Germline CDR1 reads MNHNS; CDR2 reads SASEGT. CDR3 length: 13 amino acids. The CDR3 loop reads CASTSAGGTEAFF. CDR3 in DNA: TGTGCCAGCACTTCGGCAGGGGGCACTGAAGCTTTCTTT.

J is TRBJ2-1 and V is TRBV4-1, with 9 positions matching TRBD2. The germline V gene has CDR1 MGHRA and CDR2 YSYEKL. With 0 bases clipped from V and 5 bases from J, the junction kept 14 bases outside the gene matches. This CDR3 is 19 amino acids long. CDR3 nucleotide sequence: TGCGCCAGCAGCCAAGAGTCTAGCGGGACCCTCCTTCGGGACAATGAGCAGTTCTTC. Amino acid sequence: CASSQESSGTLLRDNEQFF.

The chain has TRBV10-3 and TRBJ2-7; 13 bases map to TRBD2. This CDR3 contains 14 residues. The V gene's germline CDR1 is ENHRY and CDR2 SYGVKD. With 2 bases clipped from V and 5 bases from J, the junction kept 0 bases outside the gene matches. The CDR3 nucleotides read TGTGCCATCAGTGAGGGACTAGCGGGAGACGAGCAGTACTTC. Its protein product is CAISEGLAGDEQYF.

The rearrangement links TRBV27 to TRBJ2-1; 11 bases match TRBD2. The CDR3 covers 17 residues. Germline CDR1 and CDR2: MNHEY and SMNVEV (reference sequence). V lost 4 bases, J lost 1 base, and 6 bases stayed unmatched. The CDR3 reads CASSSLPSGRSYNEQFF. The CDR3 region has the DNA TGTGCCAGCAGTTCCTTACCTAGCGGGAGGTCCTACAATGAGCAGTTCTTC.

The chain combines TRBV28 with TRBJ2-5; 7 bases match TRBD2. CDR3 length: 16 residues. Germline trimming cut 6 bases from V and 7 bases from J; bases unmatched to any gene: 17. The germline gives CDR1 MDHEN, CDR2 SYDVKM. The CDR3 DNA is TGTGCCAGCAGCAGACCCGGGACTATTACCGAGGCGACCCAGTACTTC. Amino acid sequence: CASSRPGTITEATQYF.

Here the CDR3 reads CASSEGRTGAAEKLFF. CDR3 nucleotide sequence: TGTGCCAGCAGTGAAGGGCGGACAGGGGCTGCTGAAAAACTGTTTTTT. V is TRBV2 and J is TRBJ1-4, with 9 bases fitting TRBD1. The germline V gene encodes CDR1 SNHLY and CDR2 FYNNEI. J gave up 7 bases and V 1 base, and 7 bases lay outside the gene matches. CDR3 length: 16 residues.

V and J are TRBV2 and TRBJ2-7; 7 nucleotides match TRBD2. The CDR3 has 15 residues. From germline, CDR1 is SNHLY and CDR2 FYNNEI. V lost 3 bases and J lost 2; bases outside the gene matches: 7. The CDR3 DNA reads TGTGCCAGCAGTGACGCCGGGACTAACACCTACGAGCAGTACTTC. Amino acid sequence: CASSDAGTNTYEQYF.